This T cell receptor beta chain is drawn from a study of T cells after posttransplantation cyclophosphamide. Study outcomes and limitations: Recipient CMV seropositivity and CMV reactivation strongly tracked TRB clonality. Skin or GI-infiltrating T cells shared few TRB sequences with blood.

Controls had myeloablative marrow grafts with methotrexate and calcineurin inhibitor, sampled at 1 year. Comments on this clone: Its antigen is unknown.

Clones were read by immunoSEQ multiplex PCR, and TCRdb kept only the in-frame ones, dropping some. The sample gives about 21,000 clones, approximately 86% of which show up once; less than 2.5% is in the top ten. V was cut by 1 base and J by 4 bases, with 13 bases left in between. The CDR3 consists of 15 residues. The V gene's germline CDR1 is LNHDA and CDR2 SQIVND (reference sequence). The chain couples TRBV19 to TRBJ2-5; D not certain. The specimen was PBMCs, collected about 400 days after allogeneic stem cell transplant with calcineurin inhibitor and methotrexate. This receptor was identified in a female patient between 25 and 45 years old who received an allogeneic stem cell transplant from an unrelated donor, was CMV-positive, and had acute and chronic GVHD. The graft donor may account for some of the T cells. The DNA of the CDR3 is TGTGCCAGTAGTATAGTTCTAGACCGTCCAGAGACCCAGTACTTC. Its translation: CASSIVLDRPETQYF.